This T cell receptor (beta chain) was retrieved from a study of graft-versus-host responses after intestinal transplantation. Germline lookup yields CDR1 WNHNN and CDR2 SYGVQD (reference sequence). The CDR3 runs to 13 residues. The V gene lost 5 bases and the J gene lost 6 bases, with 11 bases spanning the gap. Clones were read by immunoSEQ multiplex PCR, and TCRdb kept only the in-frame ones, dropping some. The sample records some 22,000 clones, 40% to 50% being singletons. Responders labeled with CFSE (approximately 200,000) were plated with approximately 200,000 irradiated, violet-dye-labeled stimulators.

The sequenced sample was alloreactive CD8+ T cells from a mixed lymphocyte reaction culture, obtained before intestinal transplant. Documented subset: CFSE-low proliferating T cells sorted from roughly 6-day pre-transplant mixed lymphocyte reaction (GvH or HvG direction). V gene TRBV10-1 combines with J gene TRBJ2-1; D may match TRBD1 or TRBD2 (5 bases each). The sequence was collected from a human patient who received an intestinal transplant. The CDR3 sequence: CASSPPGPNEQFF. Written as DNA, the CDR3 is TGCGCCAGCAGTCCTCCGGGACCCAATGAGCAGTTCTTC.